The entry that follows covers one TCR beta chain sequence. PCR primers comprised 60 Vbeta and 13 Jbeta primers. Some clones are missing from TCRdb's copy, which holds only in-frame ones; the method was immunoSEQ multiplex PCR. The sample has 100,000 to 150,000 clones. V gave up 8 bases and J gave up 3 bases, with 7 bases separating them. The CDR3 spans 11 residues. Germline assignment: CDR1 SGHAT and CDR2 FQNNGV. This specimen comes from a study of cytomegalovirus exposure and HLA in healthy donors. The sample consisted of PBMCs. The genes are TRBV11-2 and TRBJ1-1, with unresolved D. This sequence was found in a man aged 40-50 years in good health and CMV-seronegative. CDR3 region: CASHQYTEAFF. The CDR3 DNA reads TGTGCCAGCCACCAGTACACTGAAGCTTTCTTT.